This T cell receptor (beta chain) was obtained from a study of Graves' ophthalmopathy and Graves' hyperthyroidism. Overall study: Stable hyperthyroidism denotes an absence of ophthalmopathy throughout 18 months of follow-up.

Researchers took RNA transcripts and amplified TCR beta CDR3 regions from them. First-round RT-PCR used HTBI primers; second-round multiplex PCR followed. From the multiplex PCR reads, TCRdb called clonotypes with MiXCR, one entry per CDR3 protein. The sample gives 500,000 to 700,000 distinct CDR3 sequences, roughly 40% of which show up once; around 4% is in the top ten. A word on this clonotype: Its antigen is undetermined. This may be a read error: a much more frequent sequence differs by one nucleotide.

Germline V lookup: CDR1 SGDLS, CDR2 YYNGEE. The CDR3 has 16 amino acids. Trimming at V came to 1 base and at J to 7 bases, leaving 10 bases not matched to a gene. No donor had other autoimmune disease, uncontrolled infection, pregnancy or lactation. Study results and caveats: Also, most clonotypes expanded in the thyroid above 0.001 frequency appeared in blood.

This receptor was taken from an adult man with Graves' hyperthyroidism. V gene TRBV9 combines with J gene TRBJ2-2; 7 positions agree with TRBD1. The material sequenced was peripheral blood or thyroid tissue (not recorded which). For the CDR3, the DNA is TGTGCCAGCAGCGTACTGGACAGGAGGACGCTCGGGGAGCTGTTTTTT. Translating it yields CASSVLDRRTLGELFF.